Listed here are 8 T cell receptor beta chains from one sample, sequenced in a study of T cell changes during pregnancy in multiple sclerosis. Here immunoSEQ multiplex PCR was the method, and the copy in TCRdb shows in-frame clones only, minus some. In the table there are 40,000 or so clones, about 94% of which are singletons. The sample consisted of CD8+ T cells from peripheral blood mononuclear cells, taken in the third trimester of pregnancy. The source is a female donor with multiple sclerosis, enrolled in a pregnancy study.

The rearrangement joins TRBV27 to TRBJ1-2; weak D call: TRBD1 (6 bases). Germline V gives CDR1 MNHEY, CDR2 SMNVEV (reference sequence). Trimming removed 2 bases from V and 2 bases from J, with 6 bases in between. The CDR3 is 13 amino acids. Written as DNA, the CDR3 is TGTGCCAGCAGTTTAGGGGGCAACTATGGCTACACCTTC. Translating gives CASSLGGNYGYTF.

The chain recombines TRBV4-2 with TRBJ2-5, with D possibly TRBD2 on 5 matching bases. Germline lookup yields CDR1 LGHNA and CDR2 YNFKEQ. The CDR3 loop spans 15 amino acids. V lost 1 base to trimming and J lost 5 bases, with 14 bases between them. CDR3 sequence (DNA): TGTGCCAGCAGCCAAGGGGAGACCTTCGAGGAGACCCAGTACTTC. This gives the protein CASSQGETFEETQYF.

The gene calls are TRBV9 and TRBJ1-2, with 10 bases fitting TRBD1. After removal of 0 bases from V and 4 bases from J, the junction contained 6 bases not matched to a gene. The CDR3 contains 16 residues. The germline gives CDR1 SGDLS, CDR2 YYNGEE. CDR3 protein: CASSVARDRGPYGYTF. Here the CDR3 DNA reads TGTGCCAGCAGCGTAGCTCGGGACAGGGGACCCTATGGCTACACCTTC.

As DNA, the CDR3 is TGTGCCAGCAGCGTCGACAGCTCTAATGAAAAACTGTTTTTT. Its translation: CASSVDSSNEKLFF. This rearrangement joins TRBV9 to TRBJ1-4, with D possibly TRBD1 on 5 matching bases. This CDR3 has 14 residues. In germline, CDR1 is SGDLS, CDR2 YYNGEE. Trimming stripped 2 bases from V and 3 bases from J, with 8 bases between.

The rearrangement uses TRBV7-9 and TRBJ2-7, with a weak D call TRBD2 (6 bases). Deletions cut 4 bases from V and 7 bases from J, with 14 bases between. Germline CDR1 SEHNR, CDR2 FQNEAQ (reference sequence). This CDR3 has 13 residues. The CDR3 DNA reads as TGTGCCAGCAGCTCGGGACTGTTCTGGGAGCAGTACTTC. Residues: CASSSGLFWEQYF.

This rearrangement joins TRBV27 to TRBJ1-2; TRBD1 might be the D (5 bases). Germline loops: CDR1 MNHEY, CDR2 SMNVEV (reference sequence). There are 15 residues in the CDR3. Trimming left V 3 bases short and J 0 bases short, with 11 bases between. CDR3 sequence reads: CASSFVRAPNYGYTF. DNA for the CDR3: TGTGCCAGCAGTTTTGTCAGGGCGCCTAACTATGGCTACACCTTC.

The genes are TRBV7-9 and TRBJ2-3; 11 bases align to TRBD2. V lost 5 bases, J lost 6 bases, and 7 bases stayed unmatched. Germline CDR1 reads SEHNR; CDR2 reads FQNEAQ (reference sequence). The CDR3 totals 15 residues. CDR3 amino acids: CASSLTSGMVDTQYF. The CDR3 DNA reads TGTGCCAGCAGCCTGACTAGCGGGATGGTGGATACGCAGTATTTT.

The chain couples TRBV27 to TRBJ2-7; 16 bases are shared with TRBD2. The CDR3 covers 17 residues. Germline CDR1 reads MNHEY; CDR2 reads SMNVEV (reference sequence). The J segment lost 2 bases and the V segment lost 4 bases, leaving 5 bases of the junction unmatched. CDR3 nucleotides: TGTGCCAGCAGTTCCCCGGGACTAGCGGGAGGGCCCTACGAGCAGTACTTC. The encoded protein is CASSSPGLAGGPYEQYF.